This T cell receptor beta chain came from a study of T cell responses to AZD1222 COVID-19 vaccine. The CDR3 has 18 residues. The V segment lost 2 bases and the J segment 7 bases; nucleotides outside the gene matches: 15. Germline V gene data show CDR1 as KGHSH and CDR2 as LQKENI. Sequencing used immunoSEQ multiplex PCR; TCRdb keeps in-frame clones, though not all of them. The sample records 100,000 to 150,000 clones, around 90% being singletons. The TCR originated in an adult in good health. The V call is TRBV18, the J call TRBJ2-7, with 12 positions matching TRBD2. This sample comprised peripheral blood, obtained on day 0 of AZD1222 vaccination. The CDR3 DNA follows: TGTGCCAGCTCACCAACGAGGCCTGCTAGCGGGGGGGCGGGAGAGCAGTACTTC. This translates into CASSPTRPASGGAGEQYF.